The sequence of this TCR beta chain was determined in a study of blood T cell repertoires in COVID-19. Profiling relied on immunoSEQ multiplex PCR, and the TCRdb table lists in-frame clones only, not all of them. The top ten clones hold around 13% of a sample with roughly 290,000 clones, approximately 90% of them seen once. Per germline, CDR1 SGDLS and CDR2 YYNGEE. This CDR3 has 15 amino acids. Trimming took 4 bases from V and 2 from J, leaving 16 bases between them. The receptor comes from a woman aged 60-70 years with acute or convalescent COVID-19. Sequencing was done on a sample of peripheral blood. This chain links TRBV9 with TRBJ2-7, with D possibly matching TRBD1 (5 bases). CDR3: CASSPHQGGTYEQYF. The CDR3 DNA reads TGTGCCAGCAGCCCCCATCAGGGTGGCACCTACGAGCAGTACTTC.